This T cell receptor (beta chain) emerged from a study of cytomegalovirus exposure and HLA in healthy donors. Study-wide findings and caveats: Relative to equally common others, HLA-associated TCR beta chains showed greater clonal expansion in a later analysis. In vitro data verified a few CMV-associated chains as specific for CMV antigens.

Trimming at V came to 6 bases and at J to 3 bases, leaving 5 bases not matched to a gene. The CDR3 contains 12 residues. Germline V gene lookup returns CDR1 SQVTM and CDR2 ANQGSEA. In the PCR, 60 Vbeta and 13 Jbeta primers were used. Clones were sequenced by immunoSEQ multiplex PCR, and TCRdb holds only the in-frame ones, with some missing. The data hold around 190,000 clones, with roughly a tenth observed a single time. While unrecorded immune exposures were likely, the donors were nominally healthy when sampled. Turning to this clone: The antigen is not known.

This clonotype originated in a woman in her 30s in good health and CMV-seropositive. Sequencing input: PBMCs. The chain joins TRBV29-1 to TRBJ2-7, with TRBD1 matching over 7 bases. CDR3 loop: CSVLRDSYEQYF. CDR3 DNA: TGCAGCGTCCTCCGGGACAGCTACGAGCAGTACTTC.